This TCR beta chain derives from a study of human T cells and chemical hapten exposure. In the original analysis: A per-sample median of about 100,000 TCRs was observed, with counts ranging from roughly 20,000 to 700,000. Via MiXCR, TCRdb re-called the RACE reads, giving one row per CDR3 protein. TCRdb's processing, not the authors' own work, is the source of the V and J calls. Of more than 300,000 distinct CDR3 sequences listed, 4.5% to 6% are singletons. Time point here: pre-sensitization, week 0. The treatment was: therapeutic diphenylcyclopropenone sensitization with weekly scalp DPC. The template was total RNA from unfractionated whole blood. The CDR3 runs 14 residues. Trimming took off 3 bases at V and 1 base at J, with 10 bases between the two ends. Germline V gene sequence: CDR1 SGHRS, CDR2 YFSETQ.

This TCR was sampled from a woman aged 45-60 years with alopecia areata. Some clones in this sample may be carry-over from other donors' samples. The chain combines TRBV5-1 with TRBJ1-1, with D tentatively TRBD1 (5 bases). The source material was whole blood, sampled in connection with sensitization to the hapten diphenylcyclopropenone (DPC). Here the CDR3 reads CASSSLDKNTEAFF. The CDR3 DNA follows: TGCGCCAGCAGCTCCCTGGACAAGAACACTGAAGCTTTCTTT. The full variable domain, rest sourced from reference TRBV5-1 and TRBJ1-1, is KAGVTQTPRYLIKTRGQQVTLSCSPISGHRSVSWYQQTPGQGLQFLFEYFSETQRNKGNFPGRFSGRQFSNSRSEMNVSTLELGDSALYLCASSSLDKNTEAFFGQGTRLTVV.